A single sample gave rise to the 25 T cell receptor beta chains below, sequenced in a study of lymphopenia after photon versus proton radiotherapy. Sequenced by immunoSEQ multiplex PCR; TCRdb stores in-frame clones only, minus some. The repertoire holds about 33,000 clones, roughly 90% seen once, with about 7% in the top ten. This material consisted of peripheral blood, taken from a patient treated with photon-based radiotherapy. The receptors here all came from a woman aged 45-65 years with pancreatic cancer.

V and J are TRBV27 and TRBJ1-2; a weak D match, TRBD1 (5 bases). The germline gives CDR1 MNHEY, CDR2 SMNVEV (reference sequence). Trimming took 3 bases from V and 4 from J, leaving 15 bases between them. The CDR3 runs 15 residues. For the CDR3, the DNA is TGTGCCAGCAGTTTGTCTGCCCAGGGACTCTATGGCTACACCTTC. Protein: CASSLSAQGLYGYTF.

The chain is built from TRBV2 and TRBJ1-5; D possibly corresponds to TRBD1 (5 bases). Per germline, CDR1 SNHLY and CDR2 FYNNEI. Trimming removed 3 bases from V and 4 bases from J, with 10 bases in between. This CDR3 spans 14 amino acids. The CDR3 is CASSDRVVNQPQHF. The CDR3 coding sequence is TGTGCCAGCAGTGACAGGGTTGTGAATCAGCCCCAGCATTTT.

This chain uses TRBV28 with TRBJ1-1; maybe TRBD1 (6 bases). V shed 10 bases and J shed 3 bases, with 12 bases lying between them. Per germline, CDR1 MDHEN and CDR2 SYDVKM. The CDR3 runs to 12 residues. The CDR3 sequence: CATLGGYTEAFF. The CDR3 coding sequence is TGTGCCACCCTAGGGGGATACACTGAAGCTTTCTTT.

The rearrangement joins TRBV4-1 to TRBJ2-5, with 8 bases that match TRBD2. The CDR3 has 14 amino acids. The germline gives CDR1 MGHRA, CDR2 YSYEKL. J lost 5 bases, V lost 2 bases, and 4 bases had no gene match. The CDR3 sequence is CASSQLSGSETQYF. In nucleotides, the CDR3 is TGCGCCAGCAGCCAACTCAGCGGGAGTGAGACCCAGTACTTC.

This chain links TRBV15 with TRBJ2-7; maybe TRBD2 (5 bases). Germline lookup yields CDR1 LNHNV and CDR2 YYDKDF (reference sequence). The V end was cut by 0 bases, the J end by 1 base, with 16 bases between. This CDR3 comprises 17 residues. The CDR3 bases are TGTGCCACCAGCAGAGATCCCGAAACGGGATCTTCCTACGAGCAGTACTTC. This encodes CATSRDPETGSSYEQYF.

The chain couples TRBV11-2 to TRBJ1-5, with D possibly TRBD1 on 5 matching bases. The CDR3 spans 14 residues. The V gene's germline CDR1 is SGHAT and CDR2 FQNNGV. Trimming took 5 bases from V and 3 from J, leaving 11 bases between them. Here the CDR3 reads CASSLSGNNQPQHF. The CDR3 DNA sequence: TGTGCCAGCAGCCTATCAGGGAACAATCAGCCCCAGCATTTT.

V gene TRBV7-3 combines with J gene TRBJ2-5; D possibly corresponds to TRBD2 (5 bases). The CDR3 extends over 14 amino acids. V dropped 2 bases and J dropped 5 bases, with 12 bases sitting between them. Germline loops: CDR1 SGHTA, CDR2 FQGTGA. The CDR3 sequence is CASSLGGGGETQYF. The CDR3, as DNA: TGTGCCAGCAGCTTAGGCGGAGGCGGGGAGACCCAGTACTTC.

The V and J genes are TRBV30 and TRBJ2-1; TRBD2 matches 7 bases. Germline lookup yields CDR1 GTSNPN and CDR2 SVGIG (reference sequence). V lost 2 bases and J lost 9; bases outside the gene matches: 7. The CDR3 contains 13 residues. The CDR3 region has the DNA TGTGCCTGGAGTAAAGCGGGAAGGGGTGAGCAGTTCTTC. It encodes CAWSKAGRGEQFF.

The chain is built from TRBV6-1 and TRBJ2-7, with 7 bases aligning to TRBD1. V lost 5 bases and J lost 2; bases outside the gene matches: 9. Germline V CDR1 and CDR2: MNHNS, SASEGT. CDR3 length: 15 residues. The CDR3 loop reads CASSSQDRSPYEQYF. The CDR3 bases are TGTGCCAGCAGTTCTCAGGACAGGAGCCCCTACGAGCAGTACTTC.

The J gene is TRBJ2-7, the V gene TRBV28, with D tentatively TRBD1 (6 bases). CDR1 is MDHEN, CDR2 SYDVKM, per germline. The CDR3 is 14 residues long. With 7 bases removed from V and 3 bases from J, the gap between germline ends came to 16 bases. In nucleotides, the CDR3 is TGTGCCAGCAATTATGACAGGACTCGCTACGAGCAGTACTTC. Protein product: CASNYDRTRYEQYF.

J is TRBJ1-2 and V is TRBV19; 8 positions match TRBD1. The CDR3 is 20 residues long. After removal of 3 bases from V and 3 bases from J, the junction contained 21 bases not matched to a gene. Per the germline V gene, CDR1 is LNHDA and CDR2 is SQIVND (reference sequence). CDR3 nucleotides: TGTGCCAGTAGTATCAACCGCCTTCAACCTCAGGGGGCGCGACACTATGGCTACACCTTC. This gives the protein CASSINRLQPQGARHYGYTF. The entire variable domain, with the rest obtained from reference TRBV19 and TRBJ1-2, is as follows: DGGITQSPKYLFRKEGQNVTLSCEQNLNHDAMYWYRQDPGQGLRLIYYSQIVNDFQKGDIAEGYSVSREKKESFPLTVTSAQKNPTAFYLCASSINRLQPQGARHYGYTFGSGTRLTVV.

The J gene is TRBJ1-1, the V gene TRBV19; D is ambiguous. CDR1 and CDR2 (germline): LNHDA, SQIVND (reference sequence). V shed 2 bases and J shed 1 base, with 5 bases lying between them. This CDR3 is 13 amino acids long. CDR3: CASSIYRNTEAFF. Written as DNA, the CDR3 is TGTGCCAGTAGTATATACAGGAACACTGAAGCTTTCTTT.

V gene TRBV2 combines with J gene TRBJ2-2; possibly TRBD2 for D (5 bases). CDR3 length equals 17 residues. The germline V gene has CDR1 SNHLY and CDR2 FYNNEI. Trimming removed 6 bases from V and 0 bases from J, with 17 bases in between. This CDR3 is CASRRLLTGTNTGELFF. In nucleotides, the CDR3 is TGTGCCAGCAGGAGGTTATTAACGGGGACGAACACCGGGGAGCTGTTTTTT.

For the CDR3, the DNA is TGTGCCAGCAGCCCCCTGGGGAGCCGTAACACCGGGGAGCTGTTTTTT. This sequence encodes CASSPLGSRNTGELFF. The V call is TRBV9, the J call TRBJ2-2; D is possibly TRBD2 (5 bases). Between the trimmed V and J ends, which lost 4 bases and 2 bases, there was a span of 15 bases. There are 16 residues in the CDR3. CDR1 is SGDLS, CDR2 YYNGEE, per germline.

The rearrangement uses TRBV29-1 and TRBJ1-2; no reliable D call. In germline, CDR1 is SQVTM, CDR2 ANQGSEA. CDR3 size: 10 residues. V was pared by 4 bases and J by 6 bases, with 6 bases between. This chain's CDR3 is CSVGYNGYTF. The CDR3 region has the DNA TGCAGCGTTGGTTATAATGGCTACACCTTC.

The rearrangement uses TRBV5-1 and TRBJ2-2; weak D call: TRBD1 (6 bases). Germline values: CDR1 SGHRS, CDR2 YFSETQ. With 0 bases removed from V and 6 bases from J, the gap between germline ends came to 12 bases. The CDR3 totals 15 residues. The CDR3 spells CASSLGQVSPGELFF. The CDR3 nucleotides are TGCGCCAGCAGCTTGGGACAGGTTTCCCCCGGGGAGCTGTTTTTT.

The J gene is TRBJ2-2, the V gene TRBV29-1; unclear D gene. Between the trimmed V and J ends, which lost 4 bases and 5 bases, there was a span of 8 bases. The CDR3 spans 12 residues. Germline V CDR1 and CDR2: SQVTM, ANQGSEA. The CDR3 DNA reads as TGCAGCGTTGTTTTGGGAACCGGGGAGCTGTTTTTT. Protein product: CSVVLGTGELFF.

The chain carries TRBV5-6 and TRBJ2-2; the D gene is possibly TRBD1 (5 bases). The V and J ends lost 4 bases and 0 bases respectively, with 10 bases between them. The CDR3 sequence is 15 residues long. CDR1 and CDR2 from the germline V gene are SGHDT and YYEEEE. DNA for the CDR3: TGTGCCAGCAGCCTGACAGTAACGAACACCGGGGAGCTGTTTTTT. Its translation: CASSLTVTNTGELFF.

This chain uses TRBV7-9 with TRBJ2-5, with 9 bases that match TRBD2. Trimming removed 8 bases from V and 2 bases from J; junction bases left unmatched: 18. Germline V gene lookup returns CDR1 SEHNR and CDR2 FQNEAQ (reference sequence). CDR3 length: 18 amino acids. The CDR3 DNA follows: TGTGCCAGCTTCGGTTGGGGCGGGAGGGCCGGTAGACAAGAGACCCAGTACTTC. This encodes CASFGWGGRAGRQETQYF. Full variable domain (missing parts from reference TRBV7-9 and TRBJ2-5): DTGVSQNPRHKITKRGQNVTFRCDPISEHNRLYWYRQTLGQGPEFLTYFQNEAQLEKSRLLSDRFSAERPKGSFSTLEIQRTEQGDSAMYLCASFGWGGRAGRQETQYFGPGTRLLVL.

The gene calls are TRBV6-1 and TRBJ2-7; the match to TRBD2 covers 8 bases. V shed 3 bases and J 4 bases; nucleotides not matched to a gene: 11. This CDR3 is 16 amino acids long. Germline loops: CDR1 MNHNS, CDR2 SASEGT. The CDR3 sequence: CASSDRFSSGIYEQYF. The CDR3 coding sequence is TGTGCCAGCAGTGATCGGTTTAGTAGCGGGATTTACGAGCAGTACTTC.

The chain carries TRBV9 and TRBJ2-7, with D unclear. V lost 0 bases, J lost 2 bases, and 12 bases lay in between. This CDR3 region has 15 residues. The germline V gene has CDR1 SGDLS and CDR2 YYNGEE. CDR3 nucleotide sequence: TGTGCCAGCAGCGTAGAGCCCTCACCCCCCTACGAGCAGTACTTC. It specifies CASSVEPSPPYEQYF.

The chain links TRBV15 to TRBJ1-1, with no clear D. CDR1 is LNHNV, CDR2 YYDKDF, per germline (reference sequence). The germline V and J ends were trimmed by 6 bases and 1 base, with 9 bases remaining between them. The CDR3 extends over 13 amino acids. The chain's CDR3 is CATSRSPNTEAFF. The CDR3 DNA reads as TGTGCCACCAGTCGCAGCCCGAACACTGAAGCTTTCTTT.

This chain joins TRBV11-3 and TRBJ2-5; TRBD1 might be the D (6 bases). Germline values: CDR1 SGHNT, CDR2 YENEEA. The CDR3 runs to 15 residues. Trimming stripped 4 bases from V and 1 base from J, with 13 bases between. CDR3 residues: CASSSTTGPQETQYF. The CDR3 nucleotides are TGTGCCAGCAGCTCCACGACAGGTCCCCAAGAGACCCAGTACTTC. The entire variable domain, with the rest obtained from reference TRBV11-3 and TRBJ2-5, is as follows: EAGVVQSPRYKIIEKKQPVAFWCNPISGHNTLYWYLQNLGQGPELLIRYENEEAVDDSQLPKDRFSAERLKGVDSTLKIQPAELGDSAVYLCASSSTTGPQETQYFGPGTRLLVL.

J is TRBJ1-1 and V is TRBV7-8; TRBD1 is a possible D gene (5 bases). The V gene lost 4 bases and the J gene lost 4 bases, with 13 bases spanning the gap. From germline, CDR1 is SGHVS and CDR2 FQNEAQ. The CDR3 is 14 residues long. The CDR3 protein is CASSSIRVLTEAFF. CDR3 sequence (DNA): TGTGCCAGCAGCTCGATCAGGGTTCTCACTGAAGCTTTCTTT.

This rearrangement joins TRBV5-1 to TRBJ2-1; D gene unclear. CDR3 length: 16 residues. The V end lost 1 base, the J end lost 1 base, and 12 bases lay between the germline ends. The germline V gene encodes CDR1 SGHRS and CDR2 YFSETQ. CDR3 residues: CASSLFELPSYNEQFF. CDR3 in DNA: TGCGCCAGCAGCTTGTTTGAGCTCCCTTCCTACAATGAGCAGTTCTTC.